These 11 T cell receptor beta chains were all obtained from the same sample, sequenced in a study of T cell repertoires in cytomegalovirus infection. Antigens of these TCRs are unknown. TCRdb reanalysed the reads using MiXCR and keeps one entry per CDR3 protein. The sample comprises some 130,000 distinct CDR3 sequences, approximately 24% of which are singletons, and approximately 35% rests with the top ten. The sequencing sample was made of PBMCs, sequenced either directly or after in vitro stimulation (not recorded which). The receptors come from a human donor in good health (CMV status not recorded). Some clones in this sample may be carry-over from other donors' samples.

This clonotype was counted many times. The rearrangement uses TRBV12-3 or TRBV12-4 and TRBJ1-3; D uncertain. The CDR3 consists of 14 residues. V lost 3 bases, J lost 4 bases, and 10 bases lay in between. DNA for the CDR3: TGTGCCAGCAGTTTCGGGATATCAGGAAACACCATATATTTT. This gives the protein CASSFGISGNTIYF.

The chain has TRBV7-8 and TRBJ1-2, with 11 bases matching TRBD1. V lost 1 base, J lost 3 bases, and 4 bases stayed unmatched. This CDR3 has 16 residues. Looked up from germline, CDR1 is SGHVS and CDR2 is FQNEAQ. In DNA, the CDR3 is TGTGCCAGCAGCTTAGTTTTGGGACAGGGGGACTATGGCTACACCTTC. It specifies CASSLVLGQGDYGYTF.

The chain links TRBV12-3 or TRBV12-4 to TRBJ2-1; 10 nucleotides align to TRBD1. Losses at the gene ends were 11 bases for V and 9 bases for J; bases not matched to a gene: 19. The CDR3 has 16 residues. The DNA of the CDR3 is TGTGCCCTTCCCGGGACAGGGGCGCCAGGGGGTAGTGAGCAGTTCTTC. This sequence encodes CALPGTGAPGGSEQFF.

This clonotype was seen only a few times. The gene calls are TRBV6-1 and TRBJ2-3, with a possible D match to TRBD2 (6 bases). Trimming pared 5 bases from V and 0 bases from J, leaving 12 bases between. The germline CDR1 and CDR2 sequences are MNHNS and SASEGT. The CDR3 spans 15 residues. The CDR3 protein is CASSYGGISTDTQYF. The CDR3 DNA follows: TGTGCCAGCAGTTATGGGGGGATCAGCACAGATACGCAGTATTTT.

The chain has TRBV25-1 and TRBJ2-3, with TRBD2 identical over 9 bases. Trimming cost V 6 bases and J 4 bases; bases outside gene matches: 8. CDR3 length equals 15 residues. Per the germline V gene, CDR1 is MGHDK and CDR2 is SYGVNS. The DNA of the CDR3 is TGTGCCAGCAGCGTTAGCGGGAGTCTGGCAGATACGCAGTATTTT. Protein sequence: CASSVSGSLADTQYF. Filled out from reference TRBV25-1 and TRBJ2-3, the complete variable domain reads EADIYQTPRYLVIGTGKKITLECSQTMGHDKMYWYQQDPGMELHLIHYSYGVNSTEKGDLSSESTVSRIRTEHFPLTLESARPSHTSQYLCASSVSGSLADTQYFGPGTRLTVL.

The chain has TRBV6-2 or TRBV6-3 and TRBJ2-7, with 11 bases matching TRBD1. The junction had 4 bases not matched to a gene; V was cut back by 7 bases and J by 11 bases. The germline V gene has CDR1 MNHEY and CDR2 SVGEGT. This CDR3 has 11 amino acids. Here the CDR3 reads CASKGQGAKYF. CDR3 nucleotide sequence: TGTGCCAGCAAAGGACAGGGGGCGAAGTACTTC.

This clonotype occurred many times. The chain employs TRBV7-9 and TRBJ2-5, with D perhaps TRBD2 (5 bases). Looked up from germline, CDR1 is SEHNR and CDR2 is FQNEAQ (reference sequence). Trimming pared 5 bases from V and 2 bases from J, leaving 9 bases between. The CDR3 totals 13 residues. CDR3 in amino acids: CASSAWEQETQYF. The CDR3 nucleotides are TGTGCCAGCAGCGCCTGGGAGCAAGAGACCCAGTACTTC.

The rearrangement links TRBV13 to TRBJ2-1, with 8 positions matching TRBD2. Trimming took 0 bases from V and 1 from J; bases not matched to a gene: 8. The CDR3 covers 18 residues. The V gene's germline CDR1 is PRHDT and CDR2 FYEKMQ (reference sequence). CDR3 nucleotides: TGTGCCAGCAGCTTAGGCGCCCCAGCGGGAGCTTCCTACAATGAGCAGTTCTTC. It yields the protein CASSLGAPAGASYNEQFF.

The table lists this clonotype with many counts. This sequence joins TRBV5-8 and TRBJ2-2; 7 bases fit TRBD1. Germline CDR1 SGHTS, CDR2 YDEGEE. The CDR3 is 14 residues long. The trim removed 5 bases at V and 1 base at J, leaving 2 bases unmatched. CDR3 amino acids: CASSRQGNTGELFF. Written as DNA, the CDR3 is TGTGCCAGCAGTCGACAGGGGAACACCGGGGAGCTGTTTTTT. The complete variable domain, with remaining parts taken from reference TRBV5-8 and TRBJ2-2, reads EAGVTQSPTHLIKTRGQQATLRCSPISGHTSVYWYQQALGLGLQFLLWYDEGEERNRGNFPPRFSGRQFPNYSSELNVNALELEDSALYLCASSRQGNTGELFFGEGSRLTVL.

CDR3: CASSFPFTGVTGTRTYEQYF. The CDR3 coding sequence is TGTGCCAGCAGTTTTCCTTTTACAGGGGTAACCGGGACCCGTACCTACGAGCAGTACTTC. The chain links TRBV28 to TRBJ2-7; TRBD1 matches at 7 bases. The V gene's germline CDR1 is MDHEN and CDR2 SYDVKM. The CDR3 loop spans 20 amino acids. V was clipped by 3 bases and J by 2 bases; unmatched bases: 22. Based on the CDR3 plus reference TRBV28 and TRBJ2-7, the full variable domain is DVKVTQSSRYLVKRTGEKVFLECVQDMDHENMFWYRQDPGLGLRLIYFSYDVKMKEKGDIPEGYSVSREKKERFSLILESASTNQTSMYLCASSFPFTGVTGTRTYEQYFGPGTRLTVT.

This clonotype was counted many times. The genes are TRBV7-2 and TRBJ2-7; no definite D call. Germline V lookup: CDR1 SGHTA, CDR2 FQGNSA. The CDR3 consists of 14 residues. V was shortened by 3 bases and J by 7 bases, with 16 bases between the two germline ends. CDR3 coding DNA: TGTGCCAGCAGCTTTTCTTCCCCTCCGTTTGAGCAGTACGTC. Translated, it gives CASSFSSPPFEQYV.